The clone carrying this TCR beta chain was counted a single time. Losses at the gene ends were 5 bases for V and 4 bases for J; bases not matched to a gene: 6. Germline V CDR1 and CDR2: LGHDT, YNNKEL (reference sequence). The CDR3 is made up of 14 amino acids. This sample stems from a study of blood T cell repertoires in COVID-19. Here immunoSEQ multiplex PCR was the method, and the copy in TCRdb shows in-frame clones only, minus some. The sample has fewer than 200,000 clones; 80% to 85% are singletons. This sequence originates from a woman of 80 years or more with active or convalescent COVID-19. V gene TRBV3-1 (or the pseudogene TRBV3-2) combines with J gene TRBJ2-3, with 7 nucleotides matching TRBD2. Specimen: peripheral blood. In nucleotides, the CDR3 is TGTGCCAGCAGCTTACGGGGGGTTCCAGATACGCAGTATTTT. Its translation is CASSLRGVPDTQYF.